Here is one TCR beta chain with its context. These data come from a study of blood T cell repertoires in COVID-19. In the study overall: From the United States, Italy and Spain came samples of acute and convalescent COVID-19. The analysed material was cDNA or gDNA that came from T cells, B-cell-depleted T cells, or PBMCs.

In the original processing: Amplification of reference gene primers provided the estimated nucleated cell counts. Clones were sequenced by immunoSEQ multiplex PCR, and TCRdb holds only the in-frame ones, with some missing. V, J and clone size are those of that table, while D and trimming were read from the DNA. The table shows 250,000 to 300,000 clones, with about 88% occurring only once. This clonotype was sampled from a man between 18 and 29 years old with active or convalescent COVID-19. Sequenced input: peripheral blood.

CDR3 protein: CAISELAYNSPLHF. The DNA for the CDR3 is TGTGCCATCAGTGAGCTAGCCTATAATTCACCCCTCCACTTT. The chain has TRBV10-3 and TRBJ1-6, with D uncertain. Germline V gene sequence: CDR1 ENHRY, CDR2 SYGVKD. The CDR3 covers 14 residues. V was shortened by 2 bases and J by 2 bases, with 4 bases between the two germline ends.